Below are 10 T cell receptor beta chains sequenced from a single sample in a study of cytomegalovirus exposure and HLA in healthy donors. The PCR employed 60 Vbeta primers together with 13 Jbeta primers. TCRdb's table, derived via immunoSEQ multiplex PCR, lists solely in-frame clones and lacks some. The sample records under 150,000 clones, over 55% being singletons. Sample: PBMCs. The origin of the receptors is a man aged 18-30 years in good health and CMV-seropositive.

This CDR3 reads CASSPGQGVGFQETQYF. CDR3 nucleotide sequence: TGTGCCAGCAGCCCGGGACAGGGGGTGGGATTCCAAGAGACCCAGTACTTC. The rearrangement links TRBV7-9 to TRBJ2-5, with 11 nucleotides matching TRBD1. V lost 5 bases to trimming and J lost 1 base; unmatched junction nucleotides: 9. Germline V gene data show CDR1 as SEHNR and CDR2 as FQNEAQ (reference sequence). The CDR3 has 17 amino acids.

This rearrangement joins TRBV19 to TRBJ2-2; D gene unclear. Germline V gives CDR1 LNHDA, CDR2 SQIVND (reference sequence). The length of the CDR3 is 14 residues. The V end was cut by 11 bases, the J end by 0 bases, with 13 bases between. The CDR3 nucleotides are TGTGCCGCCCAGTCATTCACGAACACCGGGGAGCTGTTTTTT. This gives the protein CAAQSFTNTGELFF.

The table lists this clone with a few counts. The chain couples TRBV2 to TRBJ2-2; 8 bases match TRBD2. Trimming took 6 bases from V and 5 from J; bases not matched to a gene: 8. This CDR3 has 15 amino acids. The germline gives CDR1 SNHLY, CDR2 FYNNEI. The CDR3 coding sequence is TGTGCCAGCAGAGACGGGGGGGCCCAGACCGGGGAGCTGTTTTTT. Encoded protein: CASRDGGAQTGELFF.

The genes are TRBV28 and TRBJ1-2, with D perhaps matching TRBD1 (5 bases). The ends were cut back, 4 bases at V and 5 bases at J, with 11 bases in the middle. The germline V gene encodes CDR1 MDHEN and CDR2 SYDVKM. This CDR3 is 13 amino acids long. The chain's CDR3 is CASSSRGYYGYTF. In DNA, the CDR3 is TGTGCCAGCAGTTCCCGGGGGTATTATGGCTACACCTTC.

This clone was seen once. The V and J genes are TRBV4-2 and TRBJ2-7; TRBD2 matches 9 bases. The ends lost 1 base at V and 0 bases at J; junction bases unmatched: 7. Per the germline V gene, CDR1 is LGHNA and CDR2 is YNFKEQ. The CDR3 length is 17 residues. CDR3 in amino acids: CASSQVGASGDSYEQYF. Written as DNA, the CDR3 is TGTGCCAGCAGCCAAGTGGGGGCTAGCGGGGACTCCTACGAGCAGTACTTC.

The chain combines TRBV2 with TRBJ1-4; 8 bases align to TRBD1. Germline V gene data show CDR1 as SNHLY and CDR2 as FYNNEI. Losses at the gene ends were 2 bases for V and 2 bases for J; bases not matched to a gene: 1. The CDR3 extends over 15 amino acids. Here the CDR3 DNA reads TGTGCCAGCAGTGAACGGACAGGGACTAATGAAAAACTGTTTTTT. This encodes CASSERTGTNEKLFF.

The J gene is TRBJ2-7, the V gene TRBV5-4; 8 positions agree with TRBD2. The junction had 6 bases not matched to a gene; V was cut back by 3 bases and J by 4 bases. CDR1 and CDR2 from the germline V gene are SGHNT and YYREEE (reference sequence). The CDR3 extends over 14 amino acids. The CDR3 DNA sequence: TGTGCCAGCAGCTCGGGACTAGTGGCGTACGAGCAGTACTTC. Translated: CASSSGLVAYEQYF.

V gene TRBV7-9 combines with J gene TRBJ1-2; D gene unclear. This CDR3 contains 13 residues. The germline V gene encodes CDR1 SEHNR and CDR2 FQNEAQ (reference sequence). V lost 3 bases, J lost 2 bases, and 7 bases lay in between. The CDR3 sequence: CASSFELNYGYTF. For the CDR3, the DNA is TGTGCCAGCAGCTTTGAGTTAAACTATGGCTACACCTTC.

The chain combines TRBV5-1 with TRBJ1-1; D is uncertain. With 0 bases removed from V and 2 bases from J, the gap between germline ends came to 8 bases. Germline V gives CDR1 SGHRS, CDR2 YFSETQ. This CDR3 region has 14 residues. Here the CDR3 reads CASSLDLINTEAFF. The CDR3 DNA sequence: TGCGCCAGCAGCTTGGACCTAATAAACACTGAAGCTTTCTTT.

The V gene is TRBV10-3, the J gene TRBJ2-7; TRBD1 matches at 9 bases. Unmatched junction bases numbered 7, after V lost 4 bases and J lost 3 bases. Germline CDR1 and CDR2: ENHRY and SYGVKD. CDR3 length equals 15 residues. This chain's CDR3 is CAISVGTGYYYEQYF. CDR3 in DNA: TGTGCCATCAGTGTCGGGACAGGGTACTACTACGAGCAGTACTTC.